A selection of T cell receptor beta chains follows, all from one sample in a study of blood T cell repertoires in COVID-19. The table came from immunoSEQ multiplex PCR; TCRdb's copy has only in-frame clones and leaves some out. The sample includes around 250,000 clones, 70% to 85% seen only once; the top ten take approximately 15%. The sample was PBMCs or T cells enriched from blood (not recorded which). These receptors were collected from a man aged 40-55 years who had recovered from COVID-19. Both conserved end residues are part of each CDR3. D genes are given only for firm matches. A row's size may be missing; if present it is once, few, many or a size class.

>15|once|TRBJ2-2|.|TRBV19
TGTGCCAGTAGTATCCGGGGGGCGCCTGCCGGGGAGCTGTTTTTT
CASSIRGAPAGELFF
>14|.|TRBJ1-5|TRBD1|TRBV27
TGTGCCAGCCGGGACAGGCTGAGCAATCAGCCCCAGCATTTT
CASRDRLSNQPQHF
>12|once|TRBJ1-5|.|TRBV19
TGTGCCAGTTGCGGGTACAATCAGCCCCAGCATTTT
CASCGYNQPQHF
>15|.|TRBJ2-1|TRBD2|TRBV7-2
TGTGCCAGCAGCTTTAGCGGGGGGGGCTACAATGAGCAGTTCTTC
CASSFSGGGYNEQFF
>16|.|TRBJ2-2|.|TRBV4-1
TGCGCCAGCAGCCAAGATCGGTCAGAGGTGGCCGGGGAGCTGTTTTTT
CASSQDRSEVAGELFF
>16|.|TRBJ2-3|TRBD2|TRBV19
TGTGCCAGTCGAGACGGGGGGGCGGTGGGCACAGATACGCAGTATTTT
CASRDGGAVGTDTQYF
>16|.|TRBJ2-2|TRBD2|TRBV5-1
TGCGCCAGCAGCCCTGGGATTCGGGGGGGTACCGGGGAGCTGTTTTTT
CASSPGIRGGTGELFF
>14|.|TRBJ1-1|TRBD1|TRBV29-1
TGCAGCGTTGAAGATCTAGGGGGCCACACTGAAGCTTTCTTT
CSVEDLGGHTEAFF
>14|.|TRBJ1-4|.|TRBV5-1
TGCGCCAGCACCCGAACAGGAGGGGAGATGGAACTGTTTTTT
CASTRTGGEMELFF
>14|.|TRBJ2-5|.|TRBV11-3
TGTGCCAGCAGCTTAGGCGGGTACGGTGAGACCCAGTACTTC
CASSLGGYGETQYF
>13|.|TRBJ1-2|TRBD1|TRBV5-8
TGTGCCAGCAGCACAGGGGTTTTCTATGGCTACACCTTC
CASSTGVFYGYTF
>18|.|TRBJ2-3|TRBD2|TRBV5-1
TGCGCCAGCAGCTTGGTACTAGCGGGGGGTTCGGCCACAGATACGCAGTATTTT
CASSLVLAGGSATDTQYF
>15|.|TRBJ2-5|TRBD2|TRBV28
TGTGCCAGCAGTCACGGACTAGCGGGCGAAGAGACCCAGTACTTC
CASSHGLAGEETQYF
>14|once|TRBJ1-6|.|TRBV6-1
TGTGCCAGCAGTGAAAGGAGGCGGGATTCACCCCTCCACTTT
CASSERRRDSPLHF
>12|.|TRBJ1-1|TRBD1|TRBV19
TGTGCCAGTAGTAAGGACAGGTGGGGAGCTTTCTTT
CASSKDRWGAFF
>15|.|TRBJ2-5|TRBD1|TRBV29-1
TGCAGCGTTGTCCCGTGGACAGGGGGGCAAGAGACCCAGTACTTC
CSVVPWTGGQETQYF
>19|.|TRBJ2-3|TRBD1|TRBV9
TGTGCCAGCAGCCGACAGGGGGGTGTTTCTAGAGCGGGAACAGATACGCAGTATTTT
CASSRQGGVSRAGTDTQYF
>14|.|TRBJ2-1|.|TRBV19
TGTGCCAGTAGTATTTCGGGACTCTCCAATGAGCAGTTCTTC
CASSISGLSNEQFF
>15|once|TRBJ2-3|TRBD1|TRBV6-4
TGTGCCAGCAGTGGTACCGGGACAGGGTTAAATACGCAGTATTTT
CASSGTGTGLNTQYF
>16|.|TRBJ1-4|TRBD1|TRBV28
TGTGCCAGCAGTCCAGGACAGGGGAGGGGTAATGAAAAACTGTTTTTT
CASSPGQGRGNEKLFF
>15|.|TRBJ2-7|.|TRBV7-9
TGTGCCAGCAGCTTAGCACAGGCCCGTGCCCACGAGCAGTACTTC
CASSLAQARAHEQYF
>15|.|TRBJ1-5|TRBD1|TRBV6-5
TGTGCCAGCAGTTACACCGGGACAGGGATGGAGCCCCAGCATTTT
CASSYTGTGMEPQHF
>15|.|TRBJ2-7|TRBD2|TRBV7-9
TGTGCCAGCAGCCCCCGGGCGGGAGTGGCGTACGAGCAGTACTTC
CASSPRAGVAYEQYF
>17|.|TRBJ1-5|TRBD1|TRBV6-2/TRBV6-3
TGTGCCAGCAGTTACGATACAGGGGGGGCTAGCAATCAGCCCCAGCATTTT
CASSYDTGGASNQPQHF
>14|.|TRBJ1-1|TRBD1|TRBV29-1
TGCAGCGTATCCGGGACAGCTTTCGGCACTGAAGCTTTCTTT
CSVSGTAFGTEAFF
>14|.|TRBJ1-1|.|TRBV11-2
TGTGCCAGCAGCTTCGACTTCATGAACACTGAAGCTTTCTTT
CASSFDFMNTEAFF
>12|.|TRBJ1-6|TRBD1|TRBV6-5
TGTGCCAGCAGGGACAGGGATTCACCCCTCCACTTT
CASRDRDSPLHF